The 2 T cell receptor beta chains reported below all come from one sample, sequenced in a study of blood T cell repertoires in COVID-19. Repertoires were generated with immunoSEQ multiplex PCR, while TCRdb's copy carries only in-frame clones and drops some. The top ten clones hold 5.4% of a sample with under 95,000 clones, roughly 89% of them seen once. Material for sequencing was peripheral blood. These receptors came from a man between 60 and 75 years old with acute or convalescent COVID-19.

The CDR3 spells CAWSRGQAIYEQYF. In DNA, the CDR3 is TGTGCCTGGAGCCGGGGACAGGCGATCTACGAGCAGTACTTC. The chain has TRBV30 and TRBJ2-7; 8 bases are shared with TRBD1. J lost 3 bases, V lost 3 bases, and 7 bases had no gene match. This CDR3 region has 14 residues. Germline assignment: CDR1 GTSNPN and CDR2 SVGIG (reference sequence).

The chain carries TRBV5-1 and TRBJ1-4; a weak D match, TRBD1 (6 bases). The germline V gene encodes CDR1 SGHRS and CDR2 YFSETQ. The CDR3 runs to 15 residues. Trimming pared 3 bases from V and 3 bases from J, leaving 12 bases between. CDR3 amino acids: CASSYRQASNEKLFF. As DNA, the CDR3 is TGCGCCAGCAGCTATCGACAGGCCTCTAATGAAAAACTGTTTTTT.